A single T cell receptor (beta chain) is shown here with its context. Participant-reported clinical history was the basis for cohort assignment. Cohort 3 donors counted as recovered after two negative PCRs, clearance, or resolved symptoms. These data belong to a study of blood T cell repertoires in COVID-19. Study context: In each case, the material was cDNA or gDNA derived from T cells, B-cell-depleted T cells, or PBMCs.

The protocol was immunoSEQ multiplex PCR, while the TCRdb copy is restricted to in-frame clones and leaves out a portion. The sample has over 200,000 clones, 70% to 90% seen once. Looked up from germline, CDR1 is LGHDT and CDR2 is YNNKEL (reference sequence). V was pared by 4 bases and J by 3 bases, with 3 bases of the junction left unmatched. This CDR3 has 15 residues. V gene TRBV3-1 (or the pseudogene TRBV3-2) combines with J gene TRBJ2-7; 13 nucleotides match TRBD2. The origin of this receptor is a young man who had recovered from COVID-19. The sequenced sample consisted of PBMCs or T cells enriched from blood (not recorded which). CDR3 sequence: CASSLGLAGVYEQYF. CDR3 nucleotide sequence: TGTGCCAGCAGCCTCGGACTAGCGGGAGTCTACGAGCAGTACTTC.